One and the same sample provided the 5 T cell receptor beta chains below, sequenced in a study of human T cells and chemical hapten exposure. The time point here: pre-sensitization, week 0. Regarding treatment: therapeutic diphenylcyclopropenone sensitization with weekly scalp DPC. TCRdb used MiXCR to reprocess the RACE reads, holding one entry per CDR3 protein. The sample shows some 90,000 distinct CDR3 sequences, 8.5% of them seen only once. Sequenced here: whole blood, sampled in connection with sensitization to the hapten diphenylcyclopropenone (DPC). The receptors originated from a man aged 40-50 years with alopecia areata. Some clones in this sample may be carry-over from other donors' samples.

By sample fraction, this clonotype is medium-sized. V and J are TRBV6-5 and TRBJ1-2; 7 bases are shared with TRBD1. V dropped 0 bases and J dropped 5; count of bases not matched to a gene: 6. CDR3 length equals 15 residues. The germline CDR1 and CDR2 sequences are MNHEY and SVGAGI. The CDR3 loop reads CASSYSPGTEYGYTF. In nucleotides, the CDR3 is TGTGCCAGCAGTTACTCTCCTGGGACAGAGTATGGCTACACCTTC.

This clonotype came up many times. The genes are TRBV5-6 and TRBJ2-7; 11 bases agree with TRBD2. The V and J ends lost 4 bases and 7 bases, in that order; junction bases with no gene match: 10. Germline loops: CDR1 SGHDT, CDR2 YYEEEE. This CDR3 spans 15 amino acids. This CDR3 reads CASSRIAGGPGEQYF. CDR3 coding DNA: TGTGCCAGCAGCCGCATAGCGGGAGGGCCGGGGGAGCAGTACTTC.

This clonotype has a handful of counts. The chain combines TRBV20-1 with TRBJ1-1, with D perhaps matching TRBD1 (5 bases). CDR3 length: 15 residues. Trimming stripped 1 base from V and 6 bases from J, with 18 bases between. Germline V lookup: CDR1 DFQATT, CDR2 SNEGSKA (reference sequence). The CDR3 loop is CSARVGQGISAEAFF. The CDR3 coding sequence is TGCAGTGCTAGAGTGGGGCAAGGAATTTCGGCTGAAGCTTTCTTT.

This clonotype has a count of ten or more. J is TRBJ2-1 and V is TRBV20-1; D call uncertain. Germline-derived CDR1 and CDR2 are DFQATT and SNEGSKA (reference sequence). The germline V and J ends were trimmed by 1 base and 8 bases, with 12 bases remaining between them. The CDR3 consists of 13 residues. The CDR3 spells CSARVGLWDEQFF. The CDR3 bases are TGCAGTGCTAGAGTTGGGTTGTGGGATGAGCAGTTCTTC.

This chain uses TRBV7-9 with TRBJ1-1; D remains ambiguous. V was trimmed by 7 bases and J by 2 bases, leaving 8 bases between them. Germline V gene data show CDR1 as SEHNR and CDR2 as FQNEAQ (reference sequence). This CDR3 is 12 amino acids long. The CDR3, as DNA: TGTGCCAGCATCGGACTCAACACTGAAGCTTTCTTT. It specifies CASIGLNTEAFF.